One sample yielded the 32 T cell receptor beta chains listed below, sequenced in a study of cytomegalovirus exposure and HLA in healthy donors. The PCR ran on 60 Vbeta and 13 Jbeta primers. Using immunoSEQ multiplex PCR, the repertoire was profiled, and TCRdb retains in-frame clones only, with some absent. The repertoire holds 150,000 to 200,000 clones, with about four fifths as singletons. Sequenced sample: PBMCs. The receptor set was obtained from a woman in her thirties in good health and CMV-seropositive.

This clone was seen only once. The chain combines TRBV7-8 with TRBJ2-3; 12 bases map to TRBD2. Germline CDR1 and CDR2: SGHVS and FQNEAQ. Trimming took 5 bases from V and 3 from J; bases not matched to a gene: 6. This CDR3 spans 16 amino acids. The CDR3 loop reads CASSQTSGRLTDTQYF. The DNA of the CDR3 is TGTGCCAGCAGCCAAACTAGCGGGAGGCTGACAGATACGCAGTATTTT.

A remark on this clone: This CDR3 is also generated by other DNA sequences in the sample. The chain's CDR3 is CASSLRGSGRGAFF. Here the CDR3 DNA reads TGCGCCAGCAGCCTACGCGGATCGGGCAGGGGAGCTTTCTTT. The chain links TRBV4-3 to TRBJ1-1; a weak D match, TRBD1 (6 bases). The CDR3 loop spans 14 amino acids. V lost 4 bases and J lost 10, with 19 bases in between. Germline V lookup: CDR1 LGHNA, CDR2 YSLEER.

The chain couples TRBV27 to TRBJ2-7; 7 bases are a match to TRBD1. The CDR3 is 12 residues long. The germline gives CDR1 MNHEY, CDR2 SMNVEV (reference sequence). Losses at the gene ends were 5 bases for V and 6 bases for J; bases not matched to a gene: 4. The CDR3 nucleotides are TGTGCCAGCAGTCACAGGGGTGGCGAGCAGTACTTC. It yields the protein CASSHRGGEQYF.

The rearrangement uses TRBV18 and TRBJ2-3, with D perhaps matching TRBD1 (5 bases). V dropped 6 bases and J dropped 2 bases, with 12 bases sitting between them. The CDR3 contains 14 residues. The germline CDR1 and CDR2 sequences are KGHSH and LQKENI. CDR3 protein: CASSSATVTDTQYF. The DNA for the CDR3 is TGTGCCAGCTCCTCAGCGACAGTCACAGATACGCAGTATTTT.

CDR3 sequence reads: CAIHRTGVSGYTF. The CDR3 region has the DNA TGTGCCATCCACCGGACAGGCGTTAGCGGCTACACCTTC. The J gene is TRBJ1-2, the V gene TRBV5-8; 7 bases map to TRBD1. Looked up from germline, CDR1 is SGHTS and CDR2 is YDEGEE. J gave up 8 bases and V 9 bases, and 13 bases lay outside the gene matches. This CDR3 comprises 13 residues.

This clone showed up just once. CDR3 amino acids: CASSPRGVGGEVVAFF. The CDR3 DNA follows: TGTGCCAGCAGCCCCAGGGGGGTCGGTGGTGAGGTAGTAGCTTTCTTT. The V call is TRBV7-9, the J call TRBJ1-1, with TRBD1 identical over 7 bases. CDR3 length equals 16 residues. V lost 5 bases and J lost 10; bases outside the gene matches: 19. Germline values: CDR1 SEHNR, CDR2 FQNEAQ (reference sequence).

The rearrangement uses TRBV5-4 and TRBJ1-3; 9 bases match TRBD1. This CDR3 region has 15 residues. CDR1 is SGHNT, CDR2 YYREEE, per germline (reference sequence). V shed 4 bases, J shed 3 bases, and the junction held 5 bases outside the gene matches. CDR3 in DNA: TGTGCCAGCAGCCCCGACAGGGGGTATGGAAACACCATATATTTT. Protein: CASSPDRGYGNTIYF.

This clone showed up just a few times. V and J are TRBV5-4 and TRBJ2-2; 10 bases fit TRBD2. V lost 5 bases to trimming and J lost 4 bases; unmatched junction nucleotides: 5. The CDR3 runs 15 residues. Germline CDR1 and CDR2: SGHNT and YYREEE (reference sequence). As DNA, the CDR3 is TGTGCCAGCAGTAGTAGCGGGAGGAGCACCGGGGAGCTGTTTTTT. Protein product: CASSSSGRSTGELFF.

V usage is TRBV14 and J usage is TRBJ2-7; 10 bases match TRBD1. CDR1 SGHDN and CDR2 FVKESK come from the germline V gene. V was clipped by 4 bases and J by 4 bases; unmatched bases: 7. CDR3 length: 15 amino acids. CDR3 amino acids: CASSRNRDRGYEQYF. CDR3 in DNA: TGTGCCAGCAGCCGCAACCGGGACAGGGGATACGAGCAGTACTTC.

The CDR3 DNA reads as TGTGCCATCAGTGACTACCCGAGAGCTTTCTTT. Its protein product is CAISDYPRAFF. The chain couples TRBV10-3 to TRBJ1-1; no clear D. The V end was cut by 3 bases, the J end by 10 bases, with 9 bases between. The CDR3 sequence is 11 residues long. Germline CDR1 is ENHRY and CDR2 is SYGVKD.

This chain links TRBV27 with TRBJ1-2, with 8 bases that match TRBD1. J was trimmed by 4 bases and V by 0 bases; bases with no gene match: 4. The CDR3 extends over 15 amino acids. Germline CDR1 reads MNHEY; CDR2 reads SMNVEV (reference sequence). The CDR3 bases are TGTGCCAGCAGTTTATCGGGACAGGAGCCCTATGGCTACACCTTC. Translated: CASSLSGQEPYGYTF.

The count of this clone is one. The J gene is TRBJ2-5, the V gene TRBV28, with TRBD1 identical over 7 bases. The V segment lost 2 bases and the J segment 5 bases; nucleotides outside the gene matches: 5. Germline lookup yields CDR1 MDHEN and CDR2 SYDVKM. This CDR3 comprises 14 residues. In nucleotides, the CDR3 is TGTGCCAGCAGTTTAGACAGGGTGCGGGAGACCCAGTACTTC. Translating gives CASSLDRVRETQYF.

This clone was picked up a small number of times. V gene TRBV19 combines with J gene TRBJ2-1; TRBD2 aligns across 12 bases. V was pared by 5 bases and J by 8 bases, with 10 bases of the junction left unmatched. This CDR3 is built from 16 residues. Germline V lookup: CDR1 LNHDA, CDR2 SQIVND (reference sequence). The CDR3 is CASSLQTSGGLDEQFF. In DNA, the CDR3 is TGTGCCAGTAGTCTACAAACTAGCGGGGGGTTAGATGAGCAGTTCTTC.

The rearrangement uses TRBV2 and TRBJ2-2; a weak D match, TRBD2 (6 bases). The CDR3 is 15 residues long. Germline values: CDR1 SNHLY, CDR2 FYNNEI. V was cut by 4 bases and J by 4 bases, with 13 bases left in between. The CDR3 nucleotides are TGTGCCAGCAGTGGTTTAGGGCGGGGCACCGGGGAGCTGTTTTTT. Protein sequence: CASSGLGRGTGELFF.

The chain combines TRBV9 with TRBJ1-2; 7 bases are shared with TRBD1. CDR3 length: 13 amino acids. With 3 bases clipped from V and 8 bases from J, the junction kept 7 bases outside the gene matches. Germline V gene data show CDR1 as SGDLS and CDR2 as YYNGEE. CDR3 nucleotides: TGTGCCAGCAGCGAGCAGGGGGTGGGGGGCTACACCTTC. Translated: CASSEQGVGGYTF.

This clone has more than one count but fewer than ten. The CDR3, as DNA: TGCGCCAGCAGCTCTCTTAGGGGACACGGGCAAGAGACCCAGTACTTC. As protein: CASSSLRGHGQETQYF. The gene calls are TRBV5-1 and TRBJ2-5; tentative D call: TRBD1 (6 bases). The V and J ends lost 3 bases and 2 bases respectively, with 17 bases between them. This CDR3 contains 16 residues. CDR1 and CDR2 (germline): SGHRS, YFSETQ. The entire variable domain, with the rest obtained from reference TRBV5-1 and TRBJ2-5, is as follows: KAGVTQTPRYLIKTRGQQVTLSCSPISGHRSVSWYQQTPGQGLQFLFEYFSETQRNKGNFPGRFSGRQFSNSRSEMNVSTLELGDSALYLCASSSLRGHGQETQYFGPGTRLLVL.

The V gene is TRBV6-5, the J gene TRBJ2-1, with D perhaps TRBD1 (6 bases). Germline loops: CDR1 MNHEY, CDR2 SVGAGI. V lost 2 bases and J 4 bases, leaving 9 bases between the germline ends. The length of the CDR3 is 14 residues. The CDR3 bases are TGTGCCAGCAGTTACAAGGGGGAGTACAATGAGCAGTTCTTC. It encodes CASSYKGEYNEQFF.

V and J are TRBV29-1 and TRBJ1-2; TRBD1 aligns across 10 bases. CDR1 is SQVTM, CDR2 ANQGSEA, per germline. Unmatched junction bases numbered 2, after V lost 7 bases and J lost 6 bases. The CDR3 runs to 11 residues. Written as DNA, the CDR3 is TGCAGCGCAGGGACAGGGGATGGCTACACCTTC. It translates to CSAGTGDGYTF. The entire variable domain, with the rest obtained from reference TRBV29-1 and TRBJ1-2, is as follows: SAVISQKPSRDICQRGTSLTIQCQVDSQVTMMFWYRQQPGQSLTLIATANQGSEATYESGFVIDKFPISRPNLTFSTLTVSNMSPEDSSIYLCSAGTGDGYTFGSGTRLTVV.

This chain joins TRBV5-1 and TRBJ2-1; the D gene is possibly TRBD2 (5 bases). CDR1 and CDR2 from the germline V gene are SGHRS and YFSETQ. Trimming removed 6 bases at V and 4 bases at J, with 26 bases between. CDR3 length equals 18 residues. As DNA, the CDR3 is TGCGCCAGCACCAAGACGGGCCAACGGGGAGCGACTTACAATGAGCAGTTCTTC. It encodes CASTKTGQRGATYNEQFF. The full variable domain, its missing parts supplied by reference TRBV5-1 and TRBJ2-1, is KAGVTQTPRYLIKTRGQQVTLSCSPISGHRSVSWYQQTPGQGLQFLFEYFSETQRNKGNFPGRFSGRQFSNSRSEMNVSTLELGDSALYLCASTKTGQRGATYNEQFFGPGTRLTVL.

The chain recombines TRBV5-1 with TRBJ1-2, with D perhaps matching TRBD1 (5 bases). CDR1 SGHRS and CDR2 YFSETQ come from the germline V gene. Deletions cut 5 bases from V and 3 bases from J, with 20 bases between. This CDR3 contains 16 residues. Here the CDR3 reads CASSPPVPGRDYGYTF. The CDR3 DNA reads TGCGCCAGCAGTCCCCCTGTCCCAGGGCGCGACTATGGCTACACCTTC.

The V and J genes are TRBV4-3 and TRBJ2-7; a possible D gene is TRBD1 (6 bases). Trimming removed 1 base at V and 3 bases at J, with 10 bases between. There are 14 residues in the CDR3. CDR1 and CDR2 (germline): LGHNA, YSLEER. The CDR3 loop reads CASSQGVQGYEQYF. CDR3 DNA sequence: TGCGCCAGCAGCCAAGGGGTACAGGGCTACGAGCAGTACTTC.

V is TRBV25-1 and J is TRBJ2-5, with 13 bases identical to TRBD2. The J call may be in error: the DNA end matches TRBJ2-7 better. The V gene's germline CDR1 is MGHDK and CDR2 SYGVNS. The CDR3 totals 14 residues. The CDR3 region is CASKGLAGIYEQYF. CDR3 nucleotides: TGTGCCAGCAAGGGACTAGCGGGGATCTACGAGCAGTACTTC.

The J gene is TRBJ2-1, the V gene TRBV10-3, with unresolved D. This CDR3 has 11 residues. V was shortened by 8 bases and J by 3 bases, with 5 bases between the two germline ends. The germline V gene has CDR1 ENHRY and CDR2 SYGVKD. The CDR3 nucleotides are TGTGCCATCGCCGGCTACAATGAGCAGTTCTTC. Protein: CAIAGYNEQFF.

The chain links TRBV19 to TRBJ1-2, with D possibly being TRBD1 (5 bases). CDR3 length equals 12 residues. Germline CDR1 is LNHDA and CDR2 is SQIVND (reference sequence). Between the trimmed V and J ends, which lost 4 bases and 4 bases, there was a span of 7 bases. CDR3 sequence reads: CASSTQGYGYTF. The CDR3 DNA sequence: TGTGCCAGTAGTACCCAGGGCTATGGCTACACCTTC.

In this sample, this clone turned up a few times. This chain connects TRBV11-3 to TRBJ2-5, with D perhaps matching TRBD1 (6 bases). The germline V gene has CDR1 SGHNT and CDR2 YENEEA. V lost 5 bases and J 5 bases, leaving 15 bases between the germline ends. The CDR3 is 14 residues long. In DNA form, the CDR3 reads TGTGCCAGCAGCCTCGATGGGGGCACGGAGACCCAGTACTTC. Protein sequence: CASSLDGGTETQYF. The complete variable domain, with remaining parts taken from reference TRBV11-3 and TRBJ2-5, reads EAGVVQSPRYKIIEKKQPVAFWCNPISGHNTLYWYLQNLGQGPELLIRYENEEAVDDSQLPKDRFSAERLKGVDSTLKIQPAELGDSAVYLCASSLDGGTETQYFGPGTRLLVL.

V is TRBV4-2 and J is TRBJ2-3; D not certain. Trimming took 4 bases from V and 2 from J, leaving 7 bases between them. Germline V lookup: CDR1 LGHNA, CDR2 YNFKEQ. CDR3 length: 13 amino acids. The CDR3 nucleotides read TGTGCCAGCAGCCCAGCGCACACAGATACGCAGTATTTT. Translated: CASSPAHTDTQYF.

As DNA, the CDR3 is TGTGCCAGCAGTGAGACAGGGGCCAAAAACATTCAGTACTTC. Its protein is CASSETGAKNIQYF. The rearrangement links TRBV6-5 to TRBJ2-4; 7 bases agree with TRBD1. From germline, CDR1 is MNHEY and CDR2 SVGAGI. J was trimmed by 1 base and V by 5 bases; bases with no gene match: 2. The CDR3 consists of 14 residues.

The count of this clone is one. The V call is TRBV11-2, the J call TRBJ2-1; possibly TRBD1 for D (5 bases). CDR3 size: 14 residues. CDR1 and CDR2 from the germline V gene are SGHAT and FQNNGV. Trimming pared 2 bases from V and 2 bases from J, leaving 7 bases between. DNA of the CDR3: TGTGCCAGCAGCTTACAGGGAACCTACAATGAGCAGTTCTTC. It encodes CASSLQGTYNEQFF.

This sequence joins TRBV19 and TRBJ2-3, with 7 bases matching TRBD1. The CDR3 consists of 15 residues. Germline V gene lookup returns CDR1 LNHDA and CDR2 SQIVND (reference sequence). V shed 3 bases, J shed 4 bases, and the junction held 7 bases outside the gene matches. This chain's CDR3 is CASSIRDSHADTQYF. CDR3 DNA sequence: TGTGCCAGTAGTATCAGGGACAGTCACGCAGATACGCAGTATTTT.

CDR3 DNA sequence: TGTGCCAGCAGTGTCCTCGACAGGGCGTCCTACAATGAGCAGTTCTTC. This gives the protein CASSVLDRASYNEQFF. The rearrangement joins TRBV6-1 to TRBJ2-1; 7 bases are shared with TRBD1. J was trimmed by 1 base and V by 4 bases; bases with no gene match: 7. This CDR3 region has 16 residues. Germline assignment: CDR1 MNHNS and CDR2 SASEGT.

The rearrangement uses TRBV4-3 and TRBJ1-2; tentative D call: TRBD1 (5 bases). CDR1 LGHNA and CDR2 YSLEER come from the germline V gene. V was shortened by 3 bases and J by 3 bases, with 17 bases between the two germline ends. CDR3 length: 16 residues. CDR3 region: CASSHARGAFDYGYTF. CDR3 coding DNA: TGCGCCAGCAGCCATGCCCGCGGGGCGTTCGACTATGGCTACACCTTC.

The chain couples TRBV28 to TRBJ2-1; 9 bases fit TRBD2. The CDR3 runs 16 residues. Losses at the gene ends were 6 bases for V and 0 bases for J; bases not matched to a gene: 6. CDR1 and CDR2 from the germline V gene are MDHEN and SYDVKM. CDR3 coding DNA: TGTGCCAGCAGAAGAGTTAGCGGGAGCTCCTACAATGAGCAGTTCTTC. It translates to CASRRVSGSSYNEQFF.